Listed below are T cell receptor beta chains from one sample, sequenced in a study of T cell responses to AZD1222 COVID-19 vaccine. Sequencing was performed with immunoSEQ multiplex PCR; in TCRdb, only in-frame clones are kept and a portion is missing. The sample yields 95,000 to 150,000 clones, 80% to 90% seen once. The sequences come from peripheral blood, collected on day 0 of AZD1222 vaccination. The receptors stem from an adult in good health. CDR3s include the opening cysteine and the closing phenylalanine or tryptophan. Fields, in order: J gene, clone size, V gene, CDR3 protein. The listing skips clone size in some rows; elsewhere it reads once, few, many or a size class.

J: TRBJ1-2; size: -; V: TRBV2; CDR3: CASSEEGYRYGYTF
J: TRBJ1-1; size: -; V: TRBV19; CDR3: CASTIKVNTEAFF
J: TRBJ2-5; size: -; V: TRBV13; CDR3: CASSLAVQETQYF
J: TRBJ2-7; size: once; V: TRBV5-1; CDR3: CASSLTGGLGEQYF
J: TRBJ2-7; size: -; V: TRBV4-3; CDR3: CASSPGLAGTYEQYF
J: TRBJ2-7; size: -; V: TRBV27; CDR3: CASSRGGPYEQYF
J: TRBJ2-1; size: -; V: TRBV6-6; CDR3: CASSAFKGGNEQFF
J: TRBJ1-2; size: -; V: TRBV19; CDR3: CASSIGAWREINYGYTF
J: TRBJ2-1; size: -; V: TRBV2; CDR3: CASRGLAGPYNEQFF
J: TRBJ1-3; size: -; V: TRBV10-3; CDR3: CVTGGAGIGRNTIYF
J: TRBJ2-7; size: few; V: TRBV28; CDR3: CASSWASGYYEQYF
J: TRBJ1-4; size: -; V: TRBV19; CDR3: CASSARRRTTNEKLFF
J: TRBJ1-2; size: -; V: TRBV19; CDR3: CASSPRGRANTF
J: TRBJ2-2; size: -; V: TRBV4-3; CDR3: CASSQEPYRTSGTHTGELFF
J: TRBJ1-1; size: -; V: TRBV19; CDR3: CASSIDGEDEAFF
J: TRBJ1-1; size: -; V: TRBV12-3/TRBV12-4; CDR3: CASTSDMNTEAFF
J: TRBJ1-3; size: -; V: TRBV5-1; CDR3: CASSFGLISGNTIYF
J: TRBJ2-5; size: -; V: TRBV5-8; CDR3: CASRLSGTGEETQYF
J: TRBJ2-7; size: -; V: TRBV25-1; CDR3: CASRQGGSYEQYF
J: TRBJ1-2; size: -; V: TRBV7-2; CDR3: CASSLPGPYGYTF
J: TRBJ1-2; size: -; V: TRBV30; CDR3: CAWSEYNYGYTF
J: TRBJ2-2; size: -; V: TRBV6-5; CDR3: CASPEARTGELFF
J: TRBJ1-1; size: -; V: TRBV7-2; CDR3: CASSLGVGMNTEAFF
J: TRBJ2-4; size: -; V: TRBV28; CDR3: CASSPRLAKNIQYF
J: TRBJ2-7; size: -; V: TRBV3-1/TRBV3-2; CDR3: CASSQVNGNEQYF
J: TRBJ1-1; size: -; V: TRBV7-2; CDR3: CASSLVTGITEAFF
J: TRBJ2-2; size: -; V: TRBV6-5; CDR3: CASSYSEGVGELFF
J: TRBJ1-5; size: -; V: TRBV19; CDR3: CASSALGRARNQPQHF
J: TRBJ1-6; size: -; V: TRBV28; CDR3: CASSKALGNSPLHF
J: TRBJ1-4; size: -; V: TRBV19; CDR3: CARDRGEEKLFF
J: TRBJ1-1; size: few; V: TRBV6-5; CDR3: CATGRMGDEAFF
J: TRBJ1-2; size: -; V: TRBV15; CDR3: CATSTGQPNYGYTF
J: TRBJ2-2; size: -; V: TRBV6-4; CDR3: CASSDLARTGELFF
J: TRBJ2-2; size: once; V: TRBV5-1; CDR3: CASSLGQGLNPPGELFF
J: TRBJ2-2; size: -; V: TRBV3-1/TRBV3-2; CDR3: CASSQGPQGAPTGELFF
J: TRBJ1-5; size: -; V: TRBV19; CDR3: CASSMLGRGLQPQHF
J: TRBJ1-2; size: -; V: TRBV5-4; CDR3: CASSPSGASNYGYTF
J: TRBJ1-3; size: -; V: TRBV5-6; CDR3: CASSRPGEGVSGNTIYF
J: TRBJ2-2; size: -; V: TRBV19; CDR3: CASSIGGHHTGELFF
J: TRBJ1-5; size: once; V: TRBV18; CDR3: CASSPSGGTGPQHF
J: TRBJ2-5; size: -; V: TRBV7-9; CDR3: CASSSAGANQETQYF
J: TRBJ1-4; size: -; V: TRBV5-1; CDR3: CASSPGTARNEKLFF